Following are 6 T cell receptor beta chains from one sample sequenced in a study of T cells in localized non-small cell lung cancer. Assay used: immunoSEQ multiplex PCR; TCRdb lists only in-frame clones, some missing. The sample lists roughly 30,000 clones; 91% were seen once. The specimen comprised PBMCs, sampled before any cancer treatment. These receptors originate from a man aged 40 to 75 with stage II lung adenocarcinoma.

The V gene is TRBV27, the J gene TRBJ1-5; TRBD1 aligns across 9 bases. The CDR3 has 14 residues. Germline CDR1 reads MNHEY; CDR2 reads SMNVEV (reference sequence). J was trimmed by 11 bases and V by 4 bases; bases with no gene match: 9. This CDR3 reads CASSSRTGVSAQHF. CDR3 DNA: TGTGCCAGCAGTTCGAGGACAGGGGTATCGGCCCAGCATTTT.

There are a few counts of this clone. The chain employs TRBV28 and TRBJ1-5; D is possibly TRBD1 (6 bases). CDR3 size: 13 residues. CDR1 is MDHEN and CDR2 is SYDVKM in the germline V gene. The V gene lost 4 bases and the J gene lost 6 bases, with 10 bases spanning the gap. In DNA form, the CDR3 reads TGTGCCAGCAGTTCCGGGGGCGTTCAGCCCCAGCATTTT. Translated, it gives CASSSGGVQPQHF.

The chain couples TRBV7-6 to TRBJ2-7; 10 positions match TRBD2. V shed 3 bases and J 4 bases; nucleotides not matched to a gene: 3. Germline CDR1 and CDR2: SGHVS and FNYEAQ. The CDR3 totals 14 residues. Here the CDR3 DNA reads TGTGCCAGCAGCTTGGAAGCGGGAGGGTACGAGCAGTACTTC. Translation gives CASSLEAGGYEQYF.

The rearrangement links TRBV11-3 to TRBJ1-3; D may be TRBD1 (5 bases). Germline V lookup: CDR1 SGHNT, CDR2 YENEEA. There are 16 residues in the CDR3. Trimming removed 0 bases from V and 4 bases from J, with 13 bases in between. CDR3 amino acids: CASSLDRGASGNTIYF. CDR3 bases: TGTGCCAGCAGCTTAGATCGCGGGGCGTCCGGAAACACCATATATTTT.

This chain links TRBV7-2 with TRBJ1-4; D is unresolved. Germline CDR1 SGHTA, CDR2 FQGNSA. Trimming removed 6 bases at V and 8 bases at J, with 19 bases between. The CDR3 length is 15 residues. CDR3 nucleotide sequence: TGTGCCAGCAGAACTGGTCCATGGTCCGGCGAAAAACTGTTTTTT. Protein sequence: CASRTGPWSGEKLFF. Full variable domain (outside the CDR3, taken from reference TRBV7-2 and TRBJ1-4): GAGVSQSPSNKVTEKGKDVELRCDPISGHTALYWYRQSLGQGLEFLIYFQGNSAPDKSGLPSDRFSAERTGGSVSTLTIQRTQQEDSAVYLCASRTGPWSGEKLFFGSGTQLSVL.

The V gene is TRBV27, the J gene TRBJ2-3; 11 nucleotides agree with TRBD2. The J segment lost 6 bases and the V segment lost 2 bases, leaving 7 bases of the junction unmatched. This CDR3 is 16 amino acids long. Germline V gene sequence: CDR1 MNHEY, CDR2 SMNVEV (reference sequence). The CDR3 loop is CASSLELAGGPDTQYF. Written as DNA, the CDR3 is TGTGCCAGCAGTTTAGAGTTAGCGGGAGGGCCCGATACGCAGTATTTT.